This T cell receptor (beta chain) was observed in a study of T-cell reconstitution after alpha-beta-depleted transplantation in children. Study results and caveats: At around two months after transplant, the alpha-beta T cells were reportedly derived from several hundred expanded clones that came from non-depleted graft cells.

Using unique molecular identifiers, the investigators prepared the TCRbeta library. TCRdb independently ran MiXCR on the PCR reads; one entry per CDR3 protein. The data hold about 900,000 distinct CDR3 sequences, with roughly 31% observed a single time. Germline values: CDR1 SGHRS, CDR2 YFSETQ. CDR3 size: 13 residues. Trimming pared 1 base from V and 8 bases from J, leaving 10 bases between. This clonotype has just a few counts. Its antigen remains unknown. This chain links TRBV5-1 with TRBJ2-1; D not resolved. Sequencing used PBMCs, mostly from graft donor cells, obtained 360 days after TCRalphabeta/CD19-depleted stem cell transplant. This clonotype was sampled from a boy under three years old who had a stem cell transplant for SCID, so the T cells may come from the graft donor. This chain's CDR3 is CASSLLQVDEQFF. The CDR3, as DNA: TGCGCCAGCAGCTTGTTGCAGGTTGATGAGCAGTTCTTC.